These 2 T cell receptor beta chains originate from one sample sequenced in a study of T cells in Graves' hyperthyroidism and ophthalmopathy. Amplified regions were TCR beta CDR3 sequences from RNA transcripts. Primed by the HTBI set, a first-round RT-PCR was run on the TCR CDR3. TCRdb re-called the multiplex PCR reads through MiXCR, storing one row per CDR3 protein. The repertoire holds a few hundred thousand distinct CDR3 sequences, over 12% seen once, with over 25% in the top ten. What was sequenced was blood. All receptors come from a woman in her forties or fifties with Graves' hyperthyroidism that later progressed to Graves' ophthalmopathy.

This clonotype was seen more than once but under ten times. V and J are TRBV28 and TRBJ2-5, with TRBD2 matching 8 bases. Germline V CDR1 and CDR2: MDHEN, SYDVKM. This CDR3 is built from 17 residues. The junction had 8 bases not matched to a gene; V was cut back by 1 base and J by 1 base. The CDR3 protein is CASSLYAGGAPQETQYF. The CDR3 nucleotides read TGTGCCAGCAGTTTATACGCGGGGGGCGCACCCCAAGAGACCCAGTACTTC. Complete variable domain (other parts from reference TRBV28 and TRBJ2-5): DVKVTQSSRYLVKRTGEKVFLECVQDMDHENMFWYRQDPGLGLRLIYFSYDVKMKEKGDIPEGYSVSREKKERFSLILESASTNQTSMYLCASSLYAGGAPQETQYFGPGTRLLVL.

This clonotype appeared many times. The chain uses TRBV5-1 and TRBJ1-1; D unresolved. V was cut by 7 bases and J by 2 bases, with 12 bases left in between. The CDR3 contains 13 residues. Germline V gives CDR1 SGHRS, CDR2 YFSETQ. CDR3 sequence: CASGWKGNTEAFF. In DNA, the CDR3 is TGCGCCAGCGGGTGGAAAGGAAACACTGAAGCTTTCTTT.